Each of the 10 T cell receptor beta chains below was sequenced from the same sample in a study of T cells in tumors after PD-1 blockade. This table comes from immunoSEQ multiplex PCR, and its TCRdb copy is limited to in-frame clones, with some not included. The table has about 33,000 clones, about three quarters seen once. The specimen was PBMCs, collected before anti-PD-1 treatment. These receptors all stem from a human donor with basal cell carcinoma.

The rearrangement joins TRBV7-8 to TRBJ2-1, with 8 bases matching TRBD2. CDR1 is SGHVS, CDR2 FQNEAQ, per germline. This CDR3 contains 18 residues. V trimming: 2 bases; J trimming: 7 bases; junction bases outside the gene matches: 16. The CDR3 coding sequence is TGTGCCAGCAGCTTAAGTGGTAGTATGGCGGGAGGAAAGAATGAGCAGTTCTTC. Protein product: CASSLSGSMAGGKNEQFF.

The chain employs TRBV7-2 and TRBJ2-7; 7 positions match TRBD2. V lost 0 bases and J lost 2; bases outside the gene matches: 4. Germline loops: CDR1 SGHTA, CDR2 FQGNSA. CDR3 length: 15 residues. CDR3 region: CASSLALAAAYEQYF. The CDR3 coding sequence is TGTGCCAGCAGCTTAGCGCTAGCGGCGGCCTACGAGCAGTACTTC.

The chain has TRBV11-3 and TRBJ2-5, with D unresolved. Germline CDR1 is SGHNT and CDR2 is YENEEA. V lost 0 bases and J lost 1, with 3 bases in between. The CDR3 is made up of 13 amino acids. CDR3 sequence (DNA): TGTGCCAGCAGCTTAGACGGCCAAGAGACCCAGTACTTC. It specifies CASSLDGQETQYF. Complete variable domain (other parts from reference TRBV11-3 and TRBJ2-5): EAGVVQSPRYKIIEKKQPVAFWCNPISGHNTLYWYLQNLGQGPELLIRYENEEAVDDSQLPKDRFSAERLKGVDSTLKIQPAELGDSAVYLCASSLDGQETQYFGPGTRLLVL.

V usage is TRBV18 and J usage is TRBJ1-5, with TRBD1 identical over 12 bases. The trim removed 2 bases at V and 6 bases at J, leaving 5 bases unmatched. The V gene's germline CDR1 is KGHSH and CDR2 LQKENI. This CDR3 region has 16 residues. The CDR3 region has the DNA TGTGCCAGCTCACCAGGGACAGGGGGCGTCGGTCAGCCCCAGCATTTT. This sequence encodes CASSPGTGGVGQPQHF.

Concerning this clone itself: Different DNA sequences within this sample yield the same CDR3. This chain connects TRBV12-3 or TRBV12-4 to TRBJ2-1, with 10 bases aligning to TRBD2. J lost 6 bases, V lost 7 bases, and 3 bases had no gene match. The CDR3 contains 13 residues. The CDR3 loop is CASTSGSINEQFF. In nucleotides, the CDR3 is TGTGCCAGCACTAGCGGGAGTATCAATGAGCAGTTCTTC.

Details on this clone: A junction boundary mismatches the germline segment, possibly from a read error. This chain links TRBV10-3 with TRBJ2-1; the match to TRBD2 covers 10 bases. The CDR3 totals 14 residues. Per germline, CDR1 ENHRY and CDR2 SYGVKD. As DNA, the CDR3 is TGTGCAATCAAGGTAGCGGGGGGCTTGAATGAGCAGTTCTTC. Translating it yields CAIKVAGGLNEQFF.

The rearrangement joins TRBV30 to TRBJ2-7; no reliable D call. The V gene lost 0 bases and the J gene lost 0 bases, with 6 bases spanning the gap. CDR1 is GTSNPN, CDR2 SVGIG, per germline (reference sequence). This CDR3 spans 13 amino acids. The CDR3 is CAWSVGSSYEQYF. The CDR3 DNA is TGTGCCTGGAGTGTTGGCTCCTCCTACGAGCAGTACTTC.

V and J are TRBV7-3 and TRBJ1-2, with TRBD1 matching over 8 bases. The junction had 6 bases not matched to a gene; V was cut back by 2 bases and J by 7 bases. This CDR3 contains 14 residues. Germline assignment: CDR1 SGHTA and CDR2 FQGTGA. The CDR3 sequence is CASSLSGGAAGYTF. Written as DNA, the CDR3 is TGTGCCAGCAGCTTATCAGGGGGCGCCGCTGGCTACACCTTC.

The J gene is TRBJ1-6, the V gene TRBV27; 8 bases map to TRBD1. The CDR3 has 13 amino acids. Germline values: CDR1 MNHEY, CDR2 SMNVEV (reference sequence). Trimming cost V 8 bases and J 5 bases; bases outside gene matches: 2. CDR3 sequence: CASRQGNNSPLHF. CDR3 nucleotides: TGTGCCAGCCGACAGGGGAATAATTCACCCCTCCACTTT.

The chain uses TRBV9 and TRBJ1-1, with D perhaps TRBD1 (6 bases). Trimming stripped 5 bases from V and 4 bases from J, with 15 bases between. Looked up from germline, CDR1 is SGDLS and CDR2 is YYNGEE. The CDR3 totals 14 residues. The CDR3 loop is CASSLQGIGTEAFF. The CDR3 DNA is TGTGCCAGCAGTCTACAGGGTATTGGCACTGAAGCTTTCTTT.